This T cell receptor beta chain comes out of a study of blood T cell repertoires in COVID-19. At the level of the study: In each case, the material was cDNA or gDNA derived from T cells, B-cell-depleted T cells, or PBMCs.

The data were produced by immunoSEQ multiplex PCR, yet TCRdb's version contains in-frame clones alone and is incomplete. There are about 440,000 clones in the sample; around 90% occur only once, and approximately 2% lies in the top ten. Germline V gene sequence: CDR1 ENHRY, CDR2 SYGVKD. This CDR3 has 12 amino acids. Trimming cost V 8 bases and J 4 bases; bases outside gene matches: 1. This TCR derives from a woman aged 18-29 years with acute COVID-19. The chain couples TRBV10-3 to TRBJ2-3, with 9 bases fitting TRBD2. Material: PBMCs or T cells enriched from blood (not recorded which). CDR3 sequence (DNA): TGTGCCATCGCGGGGGGGCCAGATACGCAGTATTTT. Encoded protein: CAIAGGPDTQYF.